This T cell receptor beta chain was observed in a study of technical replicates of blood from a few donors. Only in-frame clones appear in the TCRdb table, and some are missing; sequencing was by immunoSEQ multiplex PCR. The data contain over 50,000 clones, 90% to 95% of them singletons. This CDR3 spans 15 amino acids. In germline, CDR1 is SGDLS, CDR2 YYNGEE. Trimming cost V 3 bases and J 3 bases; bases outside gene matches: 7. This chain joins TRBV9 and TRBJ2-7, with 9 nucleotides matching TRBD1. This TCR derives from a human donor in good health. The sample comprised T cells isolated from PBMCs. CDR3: CASSATGTGYYEQYF. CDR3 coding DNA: TGTGCCAGCAGCGCTACCGGGACAGGGTACTACGAGCAGTACTTC.